The following is a T cell receptor (beta chain) sequence with its context. Antigen specificity is unknown. Measured with immunoSEQ multiplex PCR; TCRdb has only the in-frame clones, and not every one. Among some 100,000 clones listed, roughly 91% were seen once. The CDR3 totals 14 residues. Per germline, CDR1 SGHRS and CDR2 YFSETQ. Trimming at V came to 3 bases and at J to 4 bases, leaving 2 bases not matched to a gene. This entry is derived from a study of T cell responses to AZD1222 COVID-19 vaccine. Study-wide results and limits: Only a handful of AZD1222 recipients, more than five in all, had baseline seropositivity. Receipt of two AZD1222 doses was followed by a rise in Spike-specific TCR breadth and depth. There were mostly white British donors and more females than males, and clonal diversity was possibly underestimated.

The sequence came from an adult who received the AZD1222 COVID-19 vaccine. The chain has TRBV5-1 and TRBJ2-5; 11 bases align to TRBD2. Sequences were derived from peripheral blood, sampled 28 days after the second AZD1222 dose. The chain's CDR3 is CASSWGTSGETQYF. The DNA of the CDR3 is TGCGCCAGCAGCTGGGGGACTAGCGGAGAGACCCAGTACTTC.